This T cell receptor (beta chain) was sequenced during a study of OX40 agonist ivuxolimab in advanced cancers. Looking at the study overall: Ivuxolimab was an agonistic, fully human IgG2 monoclonal antibody directed against OX40 (CD134), a costimulatory receptor. Intravenous ivuxolimab was administered to patients every 2 weeks at six dose levels: 0.01, 0.1, 0.3, 1.5, 3 and 10 mg/kg. Among the 52 dose-escalation patients, roughly 20 had hepatocellular carcinoma, 15 or so melanoma, 9 renal cell carcinoma and 9 head and neck cancer. A male proportion of 75% to 85% and a mean age of roughly 58 years, ranging from roughly 23 to 80, were recorded for the dose-escalation cohort. Patients were allowed to have had prior anti-PD-1, anti-PD-L1 or anti-CTLA-4 therapy, and 40% of the dose-escalation patients had been treated with checkpoint inhibitors. Partial responses were achieved by three dose-escalation patients, of whom one had hepatocellular carcinoma and two had cutaneous melanoma. The point of sequencing TCRbeta in the periphery was to test whether ivuxolimab changed TCR sequence diversity and drove clonal T-cell expansion. The monotherapy dose-escalation portion (N ≈ 52 patients) of the phase I ivuxolimab trial is reported in the paper. The full study reports these points: Low levels of normalized T-cell clonal expansion were also seen in some patients who did not respond. Which antigens the clonally expanded peripheral T cells were specific for was not determined. In partial responders in the 0.1-3.0 mg/kg groups, normalized peripheral clonal expansion was found to be among the lowest, especially among CD8+ T cells. On average, CD8+ T cells showed more expanded clones than CD4+ T cells after ivuxolimab. At doses from 0.1 to 3.0 mg/kg, clonal expansion was seen in both CD4+ and CD8+ blood T cells between baseline and week 6.

By its share of the sample, this clone is medium-sized (0.01 to 0.1%). Its target antigen remains unknown. Base quality data are lacking; no much larger clone is found one base away. To sequence the TCRbeta CDR3 region, genomic DNA was isolated from the sorted cells. The immunoSEQ Assay was used for sequencing of TCRbeta CDR3 regions. Held by TCRdb, this immuneACCESS table contains in-frame sequences only and omits some clones. Under half of the omission traces to an unresolved V gene where checked; the cause of the rest is unknown. The sample records about 17,000 clones, roughly two thirds of which are singletons. About a quarter of the sample belongs to the ten largest clones. The germline V and J ends show losses of 1 base and 4 bases respectively, and no gene match explains 19 bases of the junction. CDR1 is given as KGHSH and CDR2 as LQKENI, both from the germline V gene. The CDR3 contains 19 residues, cysteine and phenylalanine counted. Only the CDR3 DNA is retained, 57 bases long and in frame from the first base.

The trial excluded patients who had a history of autoimmune disease or were on systemic immunosuppression. Peripheral blood for TCR sequencing was drawn from every dose cohort at baseline, at cycle 4 day 1 and at cycle 7 day 1. The samples were taken from a phase I, first-in-human, multicenter, open-label dose-escalation trial of ivuxolimab. The trial enrolled adults with locally advanced or metastatic head and neck squamous cell, hepatocellular, melanoma or renal cell carcinoma. CD4+ and CD8+ T cells were sorted separately from peripheral blood before TCR sequencing. The sequences come from CD4+ or CD8+ T cells sorted from blood, collected in a trial of the OX40 agonist ivuxolimab. The chain employs TRBV18 and TRBJ2-7; 7 central bases correspond to TRBD1. The clonotype originates from an adult with an advanced solid tumor such as melanoma, head and neck, liver or kidney cancer. The bases are TGTGCCAGCTCACCACTGGGGGACAGCCTTTTTACGAAAGGGTACGAGCAGTACTTC. The resulting protein is CASSPLGDSLFTKGYEQYF. When the CDR3 is completed using the reference TRBV18 and TRBJ2-7 genes on either side, the full variable domain is NAGVMQNPRHLVRRRGQEARLRCSPMKGHSHVYWYRQLPEEGLKFMVYLQKENIIDESGMPKERFSAEFPKEGPSILRIQQVVRGDSAAYFCASSPLGDSLFTKGYEQYFGPGTRLTVT.